A selection of T cell receptor beta chains follows, all from one sample in a study of control samples from healthy donors and cancer patients. Data came from immunoSEQ multiplex PCR; TCRdb stores just in-frame clones and leaves some out. The sample records about 110,000 clones, about 80% being singletons. Material: blood. Receptor source: a man aged 18 to 29 in good health. Both conserved end residues are part of each CDR3. D genes are given only for firm matches. Part of the rows lack a size; the others show once, few, many or a class for expanded clones.

V	D	size	J	DNA	CDR3
TRBV7-2	TRBD1	few	TRBJ1-5	TGTGCCAGCAGCTTACGTGACAGGGGCCAGCCCCAGCATTTT	CASSLRDRGQPQHF
TRBV7-3	.	.	TRBJ1-6	TGTGCCAGCATACCCCTCCACTTT	CASIPLHF
TRBV3-1/TRBV3-2	TRBD1	.	TRBJ1-6	TGTGCCAGCAGTCCCAGGTTCGAACGACAGGGTTATTCACCCCTCCACTTT	CASSPRFERQGYSPLHF
TRBV6-7	.	.	TRBJ2-4	TGTGCCAGCAGAAATAGATACAGTTCACAAGCCAAAAACATTCAGTACTTC	CASRNRYSSQAKNIQYF
TRBV28	.	.	TRBJ1-5	TGTGCCAGCAGTTTCACCCGGGACCGAAGCAATCAGCCCCAGCATTTT	CASSFTRDRSNQPQHF
TRBV21-1	.	.	TRBJ2-1	TGTGCCAGCAGCACAACTCACCCACGGACTAGCGGGGGCGGGAATGAGCAGTTCTTC	CASSTTHPRTSGGGNEQFF
TRBV18	TRBD1	.	TRBJ1-2	TGTGCCAGCTCAGCTCGGGACAGGGGGCACTATGGCTACACCTTC	CASSARDRGHYGYTF
TRBV4-1	.	.	TRBJ1-1	TGCGCCAGCAGCCTAGTGGGTGGCACTGAAGCTTTCTTT	CASSLVGGTEAFF
TRBV6-5	.	.	TRBJ1-6	TGTGCCAGCAGAACCCGGGACATGGGTTCACCCCTCCACTTT	CASRTRDMGSPLHF
TRBV27	.	.	TRBJ1-1	TGTGCCAGCAGTTTTGCCGGGACGAACACTGAAGCTTTCTTT	CASSFAGTNTEAFF
TRBV9	TRBD1	.	TRBJ1-4	TGTGCCAGCAGCGTGGACAGGAGTGAAAAACTGTTTTTT	CASSVDRSEKLFF
TRBV27	.	.	TRBJ2-7	TGTGCCAGCAGTTTATCCGGGACACCTCCCTACGAGCAGTACTTC	CASSLSGTPPYEQYF
TRBV3-1/TRBV3-2	TRBD2	.	TRBJ2-3	TGTGCCAGCAGCCAAGAACCAGCGGGGGGGCAAGATACGCAGTATTTT	CASSQEPAGGQDTQYF
TRBV24-1	.	.	TRBJ2-2	TGTGCCACCAGTGATTTTTCGGAGAACGGGGAGCTGTTTTTT	CATSDFSENGELFF
TRBV30	TRBD1	.	TRBJ1-5	TGTGCCTGGACTCGAGGGGGGACAGGAGATTGGGGCAATCAGCCCCAGCATTTT	CAWTRGGTGDWGNQPQHF
TRBV30	.	few	TRBJ1-5	TGTGCCTGGAAGGGAGGTCTACAAGGCAATCAGCCCCAGCATTTT	CAWKGGLQGNQPQHF
TRBV2	.	few	TRBJ2-1	TGTGCCAGCAGTGTCGCCGAAAATGAGCAGTTCTTC	CASSVAENEQFF
TRBV10-3	TRBD2	few	TRBJ2-1	TGTGCCATCAGTGATCGCCTAGCGGGGGCCCTATCCTACAATGAGCAGTTCTTC	CAISDRLAGALSYNEQFF
TRBV10-1	.	.	TRBJ2-2	TGCGCCAGCAGTGCGGCTAGTAAAGCCGGGGAGCTGTTTTTT	CASSAASKAGELFF
TRBV7-2	TRBD2	.	TRBJ2-1	TGTGCCAGCAGCGCAGCCGGGACTAGCGGCTACAATGAGCAGTTCTTC	CASSAAGTSGYNEQFF
TRBV15	.	.	TRBJ1-5	TGTGCCACCAGCAGAGGGGGCCGTGGCAATCAGCCCCAGCATTTT	CATSRGGRGNQPQHF
TRBV7-6	.	few	TRBJ1-1	TGTGCCAGCAGCTTCCAAGGTGGGGCCGGTGGTGAAGCTTTCTTT	CASSFQGGAGGEAFF
TRBV3-1/TRBV3-2	.	.	TRBJ2-1	TGTGCCAGCAGCAATGCGGGACAGTCCTACAATGAGCAGTTCTTC	CASSNAGQSYNEQFF
TRBV24-1	.	few	TRBJ2-3	TGTGCCACCAGTTTGGATAGCACAGATACGCAGTATTTT	CATSLDSTDTQYF
TRBV20-1	.	.	TRBJ2-5	TGCAGTGGGGAGCGTAGGGGGACCCAGTACTTC	CSGERRGTQYF
TRBV6-5	.	few	TRBJ2-3	TGTGCCAGCAGAGTCGGGGCATCCACGCTAGATACGCAGTATTTT	CASRVGASTLDTQYF
TRBV7-9	TRBD2	.	TRBJ2-3	TGTGCCAGCAGCGAAAATTTATTAGCGGGGGGCGGTGGAGATACGCAGTATTTT	CASSENLLAGGGGDTQYF
TRBV30	TRBD1	.	TRBJ1-1	TGTGCCTGGAGTACAGAAGGGGGCATGAACACTGAAGCTTTCTTT	CAWSTEGGMNTEAFF
TRBV28	TRBD2	few	TRBJ2-1	TGTGCCAGCAGTTTATGGACAGGTCAGACTAGCGGGGGGGCCCGGGGTGAGCAGTTCTTC	CASSLWTGQTSGGARGEQFF
TRBV5-1	.	.	TRBJ2-2	TGCGCCAGTCAACAGGGAGGAAACACCGGGGAGCTGTTTTTT	CASQQGGNTGELFF
TRBV18	TRBD1	.	TRBJ1-5	TGTGCCAGCTCACCAGACAGGGGTAATCAGCCCCAGCATTTT	CASSPDRGNQPQHF
TRBV7-9	.	.	TRBJ2-1	TGTGCCGGCGGCGGAGTCTCCTACAATGAGCAGTTCTTC	CAGGGVSYNEQFF
TRBV7-2	.	medium-sized	TRBJ1-3	TGTGCCAGCAGCGACGAACCAGGGCTAAGAGGAAACACCATATATTTT	CASSDEPGLRGNTIYF
TRBV10-1	.	.	TRBJ2-1	TGCGCCAGCAGTGAGGGCGGTCTGTACAATGAGCAGTTCTTC	CASSEGGLYNEQFF
TRBV2	.	.	TRBJ1-2	TGTGCCAGCAGGACCGACAGCCCAACCATCCATGGCTACACCTTC	CASRTDSPTIHGYTF
TRBV2	TRBD2	.	TRBJ2-3	TGTGCCAGCAGTGGGGCGGGGGGCCATAGCACAGATACGCAGTATTTT	CASSGAGGHSTDTQYF
TRBV6-5	TRBD1	.	TRBJ1-6	TGTGCCAGTGCCGGGACAGGGACAAAAAATTCACCCCTCCACTTT	CASAGTGTKNSPLHF
TRBV6-4	.	.	TRBJ1-4	TGTGCCAGCAGTGAGACCAGCAAAGAAAAACTGTTTTTT	CASSETSKEKLFF
TRBV6-6	TRBD2	.	TRBJ2-1	TGTGCCAGCAGTTATGGGACTAGCGGGGGGGCCAGGTTCTTC	CASSYGTSGGARFF
TRBV7-8	TRBD2	once	TRBJ2-5	TGTGCCAGCAGCTTGACTAGCGGGGGGGAAGAGACCCAGTACTTC	CASSLTSGGEETQYF
TRBV4-2	.	.	TRBJ2-7	TGTGCCAGCAGCCAAGCTCTCGCCGGTACCTACGAGCAGTACTTC	CASSQALAGTYEQYF
TRBV15	.	.	TRBJ1-5	TGTGCCACCAGCAGAGACAGGAGCAACCAGCCCCAGCATTTT	CATSRDRSNQPQHF
TRBV6-5	.	.	TRBJ1-2	TGTGCCAGCAGTAAACAGGGCAGCCTTCGTCATGGCTACACCTTC	CASSKQGSLRHGYTF
TRBV18	.	many	TRBJ2-5	TGTGCCAGCTCACCAAAACCGGTCCAAGAGACCCAGTACTTC	CASSPKPVQETQYF
TRBV7-2	.	.	TRBJ1-6	TGTGCCAGCAGCTTGGACGGGTATAATTCACCCCTCCACTTT	CASSLDGYNSPLHF
TRBV3-1/TRBV3-2	TRBD2	.	TRBJ2-5	TGTGCCAGCAGCCTGGGACTAGCGGCTCATTGGACCCAGTACTTC	CASSLGLAAHWTQYF
TRBV7-2	.	.	TRBJ2-1	TGTGCCAGCAGCTTATTTGTCGATGAGCAGTTCTTC	CASSLFVDEQFF
TRBV6-1	.	.	TRBJ1-2	TGTGCCAGCAGTGAACTCCCCGGGCTCTATGGCTACACCTTC	CASSELPGLYGYTF
TRBV19	TRBD1	.	TRBJ1-2	TGTGCCAGTAGTATTGGGACAGGGGGCGGTCGCTATGGCTACACCTTC	CASSIGTGGGRYGYTF
TRBV7-9	.	once	TRBJ2-3	TGTGCCAGCAGCAGCGACAGCCTCAGCACAGATACGCAGTATTTT	CASSSDSLSTDTQYF
TRBV14	.	.	TRBJ1-6	TGTGCCAGCAGCCAGAGGCAGGGCCTAGGTTCACCCCTCCACTTT	CASSQRQGLGSPLHF
TRBV5-6	.	.	TRBJ1-4	TGTGCCAGCAGCTTGGCGCTTGAGGCTACGACTAATGAAAAACTGTTTTTT	CASSLALEATTNEKLFF
TRBV27	TRBD1	.	TRBJ1-2	TGTGCCAGCAGCCGAAGGGGGACAGGGGACGGCTACACCTTC	CASSRRGTGDGYTF